This T cell receptor beta chain was sequenced in a study of shared clonotypes between healthy human individuals. With regard to this clone: Its antigen is not known. The sample holds other DNA sequences that translate to the same CDR3.

Overall study results and limits: Depth of sequencing was expected to influence donor clonotype sharing. Generally, estimated richness proved larger in naive subsets than it did in memory subsets.

This CDR3 has 14 amino acids. The ends lost 5 bases at V and 5 bases at J; junction bases unmatched: 7. The germline CDR1 and CDR2 sequences are SEHNR and FQNEAQ (reference sequence). Assay: immunoSEQ multiplex PCR; the TCRdb copy retains only in-frame clones and omits some. Found here are millions of clones, 80% to 95% of them singletons; the top ten hold under 0.45%. There were only Caucasian adults among the donors, and all lived in Nashville, Tennessee. The sequencing input was naive CD4+ T cells from PBMCs. Subset denoted: CD45RA+ positively selected. The receptor was derived from a man between 18 and 35 years old in good health. Some clones in this sample may be carry-over from other donors' samples. The chain couples TRBV7-9 to TRBJ2-5, with 8 bases aligning to TRBD1. Here the CDR3 reads CASSPQGAQETQYF. The DNA of the CDR3 is TGTGCCAGCAGCCCTCAGGGGGCGCAGGAGACCCAGTACTTC. The complete variable domain, with remaining parts taken from reference TRBV7-9 and TRBJ2-5, reads DTGVSQNPRHKITKRGQNVTFRCDPISEHNRLYWYRQTLGQGPEFLTYFQNEAQLEKSRLLSDRFSAERPKGSFSTLEIQRTEQGDSAMYLCASSPQGAQETQYFGPGTRLLVL.